This TCR beta chain was profiled in a study of cytomegalovirus exposure and HLA in healthy donors. Across the whole study: Genetic ancestry analysis placed approximately 80% of the 410 or so donors that were genotyped in the Caucasian-associated cluster. Whole-study results and caveats: For cytomegalovirus status, the classifier reportedly gave diagnoses with high specificity and sensitivity. Equally common other TCR beta chains were less clonally expanded than HLA-associated ones, a later analysis found.

There are 15 residues in the CDR3. V was clipped by 5 bases and J by 1 base; unmatched bases: 6. Germline V gives CDR1 SEHNR, CDR2 FQNEAQ (reference sequence). The PCR made use of 60 Vbeta and 13 Jbeta primers. Generated by immunoSEQ multiplex PCR, the TCRdb table keeps only in-frame clones and is missing some. The listing contains 63,000 or so clones. Concerning this clone: Its target is unknown.

Sequencing was done on a sample of PBMCs. This receptor was taken from a boy under 18 in good health and CMV-seronegative. The chain recombines TRBV7-9 with TRBJ1-1, with 8 bases lining up with TRBD1. The CDR3 protein is CASSPRTGTNTEAFF. The CDR3 DNA follows: TGTGCCAGCAGCCCGAGGACAGGGACGAACACTGAAGCTTTCTTT.